The TCR beta chain described here comes from a study of blood T cells in healthy people across ages. For the second PCR, which ran for about 6 to 12 cycles, a sample-barcoded 5' primer and a J-beta primer mix were used. TCRdb reprocessed the 5' RACE reads via MiXCR and lists one record per CDR3 protein. The sample carries 850,000 to 1,000,000 distinct CDR3 sequences, 51% recorded once. A note on this clonotype: Antigen: not known.

The total RNA that was extracted per sample amounted to at least 5.5 micrograms. Study findings and constraints: Getting older went along with TCR beta diversity per million T cells dropping roughly linearly. Those diversity estimates obtained from one million T cells were thought to be underestimates.

This receptor was obtained from a woman aged 55-69 years in good health. The sequenced sample consisted of blood.

DNA for the CDR3: TGTGCCAGCAGCCAAGTCAGTATCGGCACCACAGATACGCAGTATTTT. This encodes CASSQVSIGTTDTQYF. This rearrangement joins TRBV4-2 to TRBJ2-3; no definite D call. V lost 1 base, J lost 2 bases, and 13 bases lay in between. The CDR3 runs to 16 residues. CDR1 and CDR2 from the germline V gene are LGHNA and YNFKEQ.